These T cell receptor beta chains were read from a single sample in a study of long-term antiretroviral therapy in people with HIV. Libraries were prepared by immunoSEQ multiplex PCR; TCRdb keeps only in-frame clonotypes and omits some of them. Seen here are tens of thousands of clones, 81% observed once, and the top ten hold 10% to 15%. Sequenced here: unsorted PBMCs, sampled 0.1 years before starting antiretroviral therapy. These receptors all stem from a man aged 35-49 years with HIV. Both conserved end residues are part of each CDR3. The order of the fields is clone size, V gene, D gene, J gene, CDR3 DNA, CDR3 protein. D genes are given only for firm matches. Only some rows state a clone size, as once, few, many or a class for expanded clones.

NA	TRBV7-8	TRBD2	TRBJ2-7	TGTGCCAGCAGCGCCGGGGAGGGAAGGATGGTCGAGCAGTACTTC	CASSAGEGRMVEQYF
NA	TRBV2	NA	TRBJ2-5	TGTGCCAGCAGGTGGACGGGGCAAGAGACCCAGTACTTC	CASRWTGQETQYF
NA	TRBV28	TRBD1	TRBJ1-4	TGTGCCAGCAGTCTACCCGGGACAGGGGTCGAAAAACTGTTTTTT	CASSLPGTGVEKLFF
NA	TRBV7-2	NA	TRBJ2-1	TGTGCCAGCAGCACTCCGGTAGGCCGGCTCTACAATGAGCAGTTCTTC	CASSTPVGRLYNEQFF
few	TRBV7-9	NA	TRBJ1-2	TGTGCCAGCAGCCCCGGGACGAACTATGGCTACACCTTC	CASSPGTNYGYTF
NA	TRBV4-1	NA	TRBJ1-1	TGCGCCAGCAGCCGTTGGGACAAGGCGGATGAAGCTTTCTTT	CASSRWDKADEAFF
NA	TRBV6-5	TRBD1	TRBJ1-2	TGTGCCAGCAGTTACTCGAGTCCCAGGGGGGGGCATGGCTACACCTTC	CASSYSSPRGGHGYTF
NA	TRBV10-3	NA	TRBJ2-7	TGTGCCATCAGTGACTGGGGCCAGAGATCCTACGAGCAGTACTTC	CAISDWGQRSYEQYF
NA	TRBV27	TRBD2	TRBJ2-5	TGTGCCAGCAGTTACCGACTAGCGGGGGAGACCCAGTACTTC	CASSYRLAGETQYF
NA	TRBV5-6	TRBD1	TRBJ1-1	TGTGCCAGCAGCTTGTTCGGACAGGGAGGAAACACTGAAGCTTTCTTT	CASSLFGQGGNTEAFF
once	TRBV19	NA	TRBJ2-1	TGTGCCAGTAGTATCGGACGCGCGGATGAGCAGTTCTTC	CASSIGRADEQFF
once	TRBV15	TRBD1	TRBJ2-2	TGTGCCACCAGCAGCTTCGGACAGGGGAAAACGGGGGAGCTGTTTTTT	CATSSFGQGKTGELFF
NA	TRBV18	TRBD2	TRBJ2-1	TGTGCCAGCCTGCCGGCCCTAGCGGGAGGGGTCAATGAGCAGTTCTTC	CASLPALAGGVNEQFF
NA	TRBV5-1	TRBD2	TRBJ2-3	TGCGCCAGCAGCTTGGATCTAGCGGGGGCCTACGGCGGTGGTACGCAGTATTTT	CASSLDLAGAYGGGTQYF
once	TRBV7-9	TRBD1	TRBJ2-5	TGTGCCAGCATCATGACAGGGGGAGAGACCCAGTACTTC	CASIMTGGETQYF